This T cell receptor (beta chain) was sequenced during a study of early T cells in non-severe SARS-CoV-2 infection. Study-level information: Chains from this unsorted whole-blood bulk RNA could not be paired.

This clonotype was observed a few times. What it binds is not known. Overall study results and limits: Anti-spike CD8 responses were favored by VDJdb matching, which missed private and CD4 specificities.

Individual cDNA molecules were tagged with unique molecular identifiers, the study reported. TCRdb re-called the 5' RACE reads with MiXCR, one entry per CDR3 protein. In the table there are some 50,000 distinct CDR3 sequences, 5.6% of which are singletons. The V gene lost 2 bases and the J gene lost 4 bases, with 20 bases spanning the gap. The CDR3 totals 18 residues. The germline V gene has CDR1 MNHEY and CDR2 SVGAGI. The sequencing input was whole blood. This TCR was sampled from an adult who was a healthcare worker with PCR-confirmed SARS-CoV-2 infection or an uninfected control (not recorded which). The chain has TRBV6-5 and TRBJ2-2; D gene uncertain. The DNA of the CDR3 is TGTGCCAGCAGTTACCTTTCTCTGGTCTTCTCGGGCACCGGGGAGCTGTTTTTT. It specifies CASSYLSLVFSGTGELFF.